The present entry profiles one TCR beta chain with its context. This entry comes from a study of Graves' ophthalmopathy and Graves' hyperthyroidism. V dropped 1 base and J dropped 4 bases, with 7 bases sitting between them. The CDR3 loop spans 13 amino acids. Germline V lookup: CDR1 SGDLS, CDR2 YYNGEE. RNA transcripts served as template for amplifying TCR beta CDR3 sequences. First-round RT-PCR relied on HTBI primers, and a second-round multiplex PCR came next. Using its own MiXCR run on the multiplex PCR reads, TCRdb lists one record per CDR3 protein. The profile shows approximately 640,000 distinct CDR3 sequences, about 41% of them singletons.

This chain joins TRBV9 and TRBJ2-3; no definite D call. The source material was peripheral blood. The sequence was obtained from an adult man with Graves' ophthalmopathy. The CDR3 here is CASSVRPSDTQYF. The CDR3 region has the DNA TGTGCCAGCAGCGTAAGGCCGTCAGATACGCAGTATTTT.